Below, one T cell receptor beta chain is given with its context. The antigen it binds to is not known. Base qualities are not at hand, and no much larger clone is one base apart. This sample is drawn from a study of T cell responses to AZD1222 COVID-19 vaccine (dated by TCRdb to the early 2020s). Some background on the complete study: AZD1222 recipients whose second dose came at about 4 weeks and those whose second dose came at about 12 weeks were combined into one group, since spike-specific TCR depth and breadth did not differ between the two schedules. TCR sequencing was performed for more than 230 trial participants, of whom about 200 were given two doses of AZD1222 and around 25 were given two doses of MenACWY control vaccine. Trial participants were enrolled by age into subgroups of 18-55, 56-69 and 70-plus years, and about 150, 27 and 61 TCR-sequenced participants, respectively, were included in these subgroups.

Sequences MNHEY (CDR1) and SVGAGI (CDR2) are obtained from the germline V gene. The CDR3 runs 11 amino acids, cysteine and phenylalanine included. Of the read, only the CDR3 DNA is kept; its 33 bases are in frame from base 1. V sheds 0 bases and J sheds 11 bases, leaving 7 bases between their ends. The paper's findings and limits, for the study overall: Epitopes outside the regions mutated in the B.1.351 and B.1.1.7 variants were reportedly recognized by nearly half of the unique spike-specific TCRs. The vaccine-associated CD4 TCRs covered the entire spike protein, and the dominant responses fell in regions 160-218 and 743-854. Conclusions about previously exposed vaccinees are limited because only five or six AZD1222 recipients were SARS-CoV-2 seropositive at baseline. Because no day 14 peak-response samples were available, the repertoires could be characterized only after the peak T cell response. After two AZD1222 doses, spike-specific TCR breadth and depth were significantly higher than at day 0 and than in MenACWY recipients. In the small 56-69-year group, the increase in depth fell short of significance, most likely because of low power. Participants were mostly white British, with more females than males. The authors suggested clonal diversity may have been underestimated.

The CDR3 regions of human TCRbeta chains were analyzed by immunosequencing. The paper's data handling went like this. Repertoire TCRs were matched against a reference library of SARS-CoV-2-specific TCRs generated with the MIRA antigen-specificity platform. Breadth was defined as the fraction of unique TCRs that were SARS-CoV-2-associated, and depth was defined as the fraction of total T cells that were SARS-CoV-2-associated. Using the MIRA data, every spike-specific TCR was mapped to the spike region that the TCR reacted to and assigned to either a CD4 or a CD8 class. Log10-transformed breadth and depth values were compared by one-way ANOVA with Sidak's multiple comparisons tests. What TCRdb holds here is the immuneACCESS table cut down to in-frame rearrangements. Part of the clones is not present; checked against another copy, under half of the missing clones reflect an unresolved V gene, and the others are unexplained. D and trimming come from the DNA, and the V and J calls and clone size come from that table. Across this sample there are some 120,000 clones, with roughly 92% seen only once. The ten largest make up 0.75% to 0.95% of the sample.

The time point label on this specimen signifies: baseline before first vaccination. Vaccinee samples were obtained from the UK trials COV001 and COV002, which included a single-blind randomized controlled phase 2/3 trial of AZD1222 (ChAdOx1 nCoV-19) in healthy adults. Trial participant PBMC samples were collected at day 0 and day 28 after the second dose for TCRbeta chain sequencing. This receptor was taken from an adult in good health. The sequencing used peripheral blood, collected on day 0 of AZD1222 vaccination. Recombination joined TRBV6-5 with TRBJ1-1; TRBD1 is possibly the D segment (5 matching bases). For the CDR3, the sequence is CASSYSGGAFF. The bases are TGTGCCAGCAGTTACTCGGGGGGGGCTTTCTTT.